The clone carrying this TCR beta chain was seen ten or more times. V dropped 6 bases and J dropped 1 base, with 15 bases sitting between them. This CDR3 has 16 amino acids. The authors built bulk TCR libraries by previously described methods with listed TCR primers. One entry per CDR3 protein, called by TCRdb with MiXCR from the PCR reads. This table has 250,000 to 400,000 distinct CDR3 sequences, about a fifth appearing once. These data are taken from a study of molecular identifiers for immune sequencing clone quantification. This chain connects TRBV12-3 or TRBV12-4 to TRBJ2-2; TRBD1 or TRBD2 may be the D gene (6 bases each). This clonotype was obtained from a human donor in good health. Some libraries in this study had Jurkat cell RNA spiked in. Input material: naive CD8+ T cells from blood, with Jurkat cell RNA spiked in. Specified subset: FACS-sorted CD8+CD4-CCR7+CD45RA+ naive T cells. The CDR3: CASSFGGPQNTGELFF. DNA of the CDR3: TGTGCCAGCAGCTTTGGGGGGCCTCAGAACACCGGGGAGCTGTTTTTT.